The 14 T cell receptor beta chains below were found in one sample sequenced in a study of blood T cell repertoires in COVID-19. Profiled with immunoSEQ multiplex PCR; TCRdb holds only in-frame clones, not every one. The profile shows tens of thousands of clones, roughly 80% of them singletons. Material: peripheral blood. The source is an elderly woman with active or convalescent COVID-19.

The chain employs TRBV30 and TRBJ1-1; 9 positions agree with TRBD1. The V segment lost 2 bases and the J segment 3 bases; nucleotides outside the gene matches: 1. The CDR3 length is 13 residues. The germline gives CDR1 GTSNPN, CDR2 SVGIG (reference sequence). The CDR3 loop reads CAWSRQGDTEAFF. As DNA, the CDR3 is TGTGCCTGGAGTAGACAGGGGGACACTGAAGCTTTCTTT.

The chain employs TRBV30 and TRBJ2-6, with D possibly being TRBD2 (6 bases). CDR1 is GTSNPN and CDR2 is SVGIG in the germline V gene (reference sequence). The V end was cut by 2 bases, the J end by 1 base, with 9 bases between. This CDR3 has 15 residues. The CDR3 nucleotides read TGTGCCTGGAGTCCCGCGGGATCTGGGGCCAACGTCCTGACTTTC. Translated: CAWSPAGSGANVLTF.

This clone has a handful of counts. V and J are TRBV6-5 and TRBJ1-5; 11 bases line up with TRBD1. This CDR3 is 14 amino acids long. V shed 6 bases, J shed 5 bases, and the junction held 3 bases outside the gene matches. Germline CDR1 is MNHEY and CDR2 is SVGAGI. CDR3 DNA: TGTGCCAGCAGCGGGACAGGGGGGCATCAGCCCCAGCATTTT. This sequence encodes CASSGTGGHQPQHF.

The CDR3 sequence is CASSPSSGPYNEQFF. Written as DNA, the CDR3 is TGTGCCAGCAGCCCCTCTAGCGGACCCTACAATGAGCAGTTCTTC. The V and J genes are TRBV5-4 and TRBJ2-1, with 7 bases fitting TRBD2. The V gene end was trimmed by 4 bases and the J gene end by 2 bases; junction bases not matched to a gene: 6. Germline CDR1 and CDR2: SGHNT and YYREEE (reference sequence). The CDR3 consists of 15 residues.

This clone occurred once. The gene calls are TRBV10-3 and TRBJ2-5, with D unresolved. This CDR3 contains 16 residues. Germline loops: CDR1 ENHRY, CDR2 SYGVKD. Trimming left V 0 bases short and J 5 bases short, with 16 bases between. This CDR3 is CAISESGLGLQETQYF. Here the CDR3 DNA reads TGTGCCATCAGTGAGTCCGGCCTAGGATTGCAGGAGACCCAGTACTTC.

The chain carries TRBV14 and TRBJ2-1; TRBD1 might be the D (6 bases). V gave up 1 base and J gave up 0 bases, with 13 bases separating them. Looked up from germline, CDR1 is SGHDN and CDR2 is FVKESK. The CDR3 spans 17 residues. Here the CDR3 reads CASSQAGALPSYNEQFF. CDR3 bases: TGTGCCAGCAGCCAAGCAGGGGCTCTCCCCTCCTACAATGAGCAGTTCTTC.

The chain is built from TRBV18 and TRBJ1-1; D is perhaps TRBD1 (5 bases). Trimming cost V 0 bases and J 4 bases, with 12 bases left between them. Germline loops: CDR1 KGHSH, CDR2 LQKENI. There are 15 residues in the CDR3. The CDR3 DNA is TGTGCCAGCTCACCACCGGGACTCGGCGGCACTGAAGCTTTCTTT. Amino acids: CASSPPGLGGTEAFF.

A few counts support this clone. The chain couples TRBV28 to TRBJ2-7; TRBD1 might be the D (6 bases). Between the trimmed V and J ends, which lost 6 bases and 4 bases, there was a span of 10 bases. The germline V gene encodes CDR1 MDHEN and CDR2 SYDVKM. CDR3 length equals 12 residues. The CDR3 loop reads CASSLGGYEQYF. For the CDR3, the DNA is TGTGCCAGCAGCCTAGGGGGTTACGAGCAGTACTTC.

The J gene is TRBJ2-2, the V gene TRBV28, with a possible D match to TRBD2 (6 bases). Per germline, CDR1 MDHEN and CDR2 SYDVKM. The V gene lost 2 bases and the J gene lost 4 bases, with 11 bases spanning the gap. The CDR3 is 15 amino acids. CDR3 sequence: CASSLAGPTTGELFF. CDR3 DNA: TGTGCCAGCAGTTTAGCGGGACCCACCACCGGGGAGCTGTTTTTT.

In its sample, this clone was seen a few times. This sequence joins TRBV7-9 and TRBJ1-2; no definite D call. This CDR3 region has 15 residues. The germline gives CDR1 SEHNR, CDR2 FQNEAQ (reference sequence). V lost 8 bases to trimming and J lost 8 bases, with 24 bases between them. Here the CDR3 DNA reads TGTGCCAGCCTCCGGGTCGGACGGGAGAAGAGCGGCTACACCTTC. Amino acid sequence: CASLRVGREKSGYTF.

V is TRBV18 and J is TRBJ2-2; 10 bases are shared with TRBD2. With V trimmed by 1 base and J by 0 bases, 8 bases remained unmatched. This CDR3 region has 19 residues. Germline lookup yields CDR1 KGHSH and CDR2 LQKENI. CDR3 in DNA: TGTGCCAGCTCACCACGTGAGAGTAGCGGGGGGCCGAACACCGGGGAGCTGTTTTTT. Amino acid sequence: CASSPRESSGGPNTGELFF. Full variable domain (rest looked up from reference TRBV18 and TRBJ2-2): NAGVMQNPRHLVRRRGQEARLRCSPMKGHSHVYWYRQLPEEGLKFMVYLQKENIIDESGMPKERFSAEFPKEGPSILRIQQVVRGDSAAYFCASSPRESSGGPNTGELFFGEGSRLTVL.

V is TRBV5-1 and J is TRBJ1-1; TRBD1 aligns across 8 bases. V lost 0 bases to trimming and J lost 2 bases; unmatched junction nucleotides: 6. CDR3 length equals 16 residues. Germline V gene lookup returns CDR1 SGHRS and CDR2 YFSETQ. CDR3 sequence reads: CASSLGTGNPNTEAFF. In DNA form, the CDR3 reads TGCGCCAGCAGCTTGGGGACAGGGAACCCTAACACTGAAGCTTTCTTT.

J is TRBJ2-7 and V is TRBV4-2; 9 bases are shared with TRBD1. V gave up 1 base and J gave up 6 bases; unmatched junction bases: 10. This CDR3 has 16 amino acids. Germline CDR1 reads LGHNA; CDR2 reads YNFKEQ. DNA for the CDR3: TGTGCCAGCAGCCAAGTAACAGGGGGCGCGGTGAGCGAGCAGTACTTC. Its translation is CASSQVTGGAVSEQYF.

The V gene is TRBV18, the J gene TRBJ1-2; D possibly corresponds to TRBD1 (5 bases). The CDR3 totals 15 residues. V was cut by 0 bases and J by 4 bases, with 12 bases left in between. Per the germline V gene, CDR1 is KGHSH and CDR2 is LQKENI. CDR3 sequence reads: CASSPPSSGIYGYTF. The CDR3 DNA sequence: TGTGCCAGCTCACCACCGTCTTCAGGGATCTATGGCTACACCTTC.